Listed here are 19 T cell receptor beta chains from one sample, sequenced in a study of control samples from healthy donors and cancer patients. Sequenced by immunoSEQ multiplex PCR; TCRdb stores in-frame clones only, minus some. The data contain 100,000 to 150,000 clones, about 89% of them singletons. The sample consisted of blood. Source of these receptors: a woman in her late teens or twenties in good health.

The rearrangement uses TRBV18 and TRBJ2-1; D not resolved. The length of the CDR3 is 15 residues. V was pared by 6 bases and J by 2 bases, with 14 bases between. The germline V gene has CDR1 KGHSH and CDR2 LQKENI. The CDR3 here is CASSPDISPYNEQFF. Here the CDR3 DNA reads TGTGCCAGCTCCCCAGACATTTCCCCCTACAATGAGCAGTTCTTC.

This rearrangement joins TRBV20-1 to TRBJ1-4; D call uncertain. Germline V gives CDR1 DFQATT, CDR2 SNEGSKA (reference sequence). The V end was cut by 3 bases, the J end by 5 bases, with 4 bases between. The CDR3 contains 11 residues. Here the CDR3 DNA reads TGCAGTGCTAGGCCCAATGAAAAACTGTTTTTT. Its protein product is CSARPNEKLFF.

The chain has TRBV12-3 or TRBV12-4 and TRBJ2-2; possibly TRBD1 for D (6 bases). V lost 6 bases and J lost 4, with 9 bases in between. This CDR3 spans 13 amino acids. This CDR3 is CASSQQGTGELFF. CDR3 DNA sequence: TGTGCCAGCAGCCAACAGGGCACCGGGGAGCTGTTTTTT.

CDR3 loop: CASSRGGGLNNQPQHF. CDR3 bases: TGTGCCAGTAGTAGAGGCGGGGGGCTGAACAATCAGCCCCAGCATTTT. J is TRBJ1-5 and V is TRBV19, with D perhaps matching TRBD1 (6 bases). V was pared by 4 bases and J by 3 bases, with 16 bases between. This CDR3 comprises 16 residues. CDR1 is LNHDA, CDR2 SQIVND, per germline (reference sequence).

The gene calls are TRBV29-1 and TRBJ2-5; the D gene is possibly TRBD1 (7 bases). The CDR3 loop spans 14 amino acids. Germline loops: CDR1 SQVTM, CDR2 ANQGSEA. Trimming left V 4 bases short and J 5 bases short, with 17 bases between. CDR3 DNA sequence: TGCAGCGTTGGGCGGGGCTCAGGGGGGGAGACCCAGTACTTC. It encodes CSVGRGSGGETQYF.

The CDR3 DNA is TGTGCCAGTAGTATATGGGGAACAGGCTACAATCAGCCCCAGCATTTT. It translates to CASSIWGTGYNQPQHF. This rearrangement joins TRBV19 to TRBJ1-5; TRBD1 might be the D (5 bases). The CDR3 consists of 16 residues. The V end was cut by 2 bases, the J end by 3 bases, with 14 bases between. The germline CDR1 and CDR2 sequences are LNHDA and SQIVND (reference sequence).

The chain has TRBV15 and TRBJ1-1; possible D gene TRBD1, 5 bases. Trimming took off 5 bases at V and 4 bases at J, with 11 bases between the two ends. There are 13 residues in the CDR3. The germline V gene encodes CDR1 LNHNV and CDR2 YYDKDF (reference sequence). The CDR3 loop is CATSWRGATEAFF. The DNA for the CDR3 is TGTGCCACCAGCTGGAGGGGAGCCACTGAAGCTTTCTTT.

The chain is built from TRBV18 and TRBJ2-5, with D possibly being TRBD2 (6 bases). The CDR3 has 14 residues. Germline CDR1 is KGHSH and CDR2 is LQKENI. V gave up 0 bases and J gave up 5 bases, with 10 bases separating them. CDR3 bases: TGTGCCAGCTCACCACCGGGGAGGCGGGAGACCCAGTACTTC. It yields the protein CASSPPGRRETQYF.

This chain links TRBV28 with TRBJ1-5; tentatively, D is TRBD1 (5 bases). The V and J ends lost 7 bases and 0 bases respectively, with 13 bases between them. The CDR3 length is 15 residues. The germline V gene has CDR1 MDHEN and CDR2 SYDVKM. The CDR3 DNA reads TGTGCCAGCAACATGGGGGTCCTTAGCAATCAGCCCCAGCATTTT. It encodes CASNMGVLSNQPQHF.

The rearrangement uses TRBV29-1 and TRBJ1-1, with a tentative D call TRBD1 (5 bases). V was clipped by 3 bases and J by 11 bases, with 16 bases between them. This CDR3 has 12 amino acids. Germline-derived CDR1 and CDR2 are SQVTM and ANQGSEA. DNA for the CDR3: TGCAGCGTTGATTCGAGTCAGGGTCAGGCTTTCTTT. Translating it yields CSVDSSQGQAFF.

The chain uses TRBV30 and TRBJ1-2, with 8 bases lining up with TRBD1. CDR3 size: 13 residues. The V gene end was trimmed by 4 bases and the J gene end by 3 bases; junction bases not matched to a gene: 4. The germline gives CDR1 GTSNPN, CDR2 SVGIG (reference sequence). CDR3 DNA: TGTGCCTGGAAACTGGACAGGGACTATGGCTACACCTTC. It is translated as CAWKLDRDYGYTF. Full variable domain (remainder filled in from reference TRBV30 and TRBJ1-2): SQTIHQWPATLVQPVGSPLSLECTVEGTSNPNLYWYRQAAGRGLQLLFYSVGIGQISSEVPQNLSASRPQDRQFILSSKKLLLSDSGFYLCAWKLDRDYGYTFGSGTRLTVV.

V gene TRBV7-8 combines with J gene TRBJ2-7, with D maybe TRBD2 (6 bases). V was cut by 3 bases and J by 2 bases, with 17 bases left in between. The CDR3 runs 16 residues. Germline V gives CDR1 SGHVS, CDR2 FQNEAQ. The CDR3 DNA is TGTGCCAGCAGCTTTGCAGTTGGGGAGGTTCCCTACGAGCAGTACTTC. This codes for CASSFAVGEVPYEQYF.

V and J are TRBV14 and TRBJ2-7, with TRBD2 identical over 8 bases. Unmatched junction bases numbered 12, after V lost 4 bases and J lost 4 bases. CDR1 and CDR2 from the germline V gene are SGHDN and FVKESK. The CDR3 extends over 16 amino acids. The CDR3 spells CASSLRGTSGNYEQYF. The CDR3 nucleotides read TGTGCCAGCAGCCTACGCGGTACTAGCGGTAATTACGAGCAGTACTTC.

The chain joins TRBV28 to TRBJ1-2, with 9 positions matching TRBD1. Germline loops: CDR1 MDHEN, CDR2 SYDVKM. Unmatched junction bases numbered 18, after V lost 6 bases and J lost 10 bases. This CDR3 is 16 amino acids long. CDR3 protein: CASSFPSGQGIKDYTF. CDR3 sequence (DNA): TGTGCCAGCAGCTTCCCATCTGGACAGGGGATTAAGGACTACACCTTC.

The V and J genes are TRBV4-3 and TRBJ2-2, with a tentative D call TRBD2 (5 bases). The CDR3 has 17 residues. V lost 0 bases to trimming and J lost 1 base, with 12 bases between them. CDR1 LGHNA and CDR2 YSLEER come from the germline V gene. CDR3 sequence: CASSQDRRRLNTGELFF. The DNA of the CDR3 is TGCGCCAGCAGCCAAGATCGGAGGAGGTTGAACACCGGGGAGCTGTTTTTT.

The CDR3 loop reads CASRNPGRVGHEQYF. CDR3 coding DNA: TGTGCCAGCAGAAACCCGGGCAGGGTGGGCCACGAGCAGTACTTC. The V and J genes are TRBV11-2 and TRBJ2-7; tentative D call: TRBD1 (5 bases). Trimming took off 6 bases at V and 5 bases at J, with 20 bases between the two ends. The CDR3 consists of 15 residues. Germline values: CDR1 SGHAT, CDR2 FQNNGV.

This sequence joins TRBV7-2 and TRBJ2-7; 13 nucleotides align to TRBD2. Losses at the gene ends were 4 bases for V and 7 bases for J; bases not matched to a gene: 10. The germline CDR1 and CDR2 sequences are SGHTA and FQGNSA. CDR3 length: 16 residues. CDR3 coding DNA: TGTGCCAGCAGCTCGGCTACTAGCGGGGGGGCGGGAGAGCAGTACTTC. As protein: CASSSATSGGAGEQYF.

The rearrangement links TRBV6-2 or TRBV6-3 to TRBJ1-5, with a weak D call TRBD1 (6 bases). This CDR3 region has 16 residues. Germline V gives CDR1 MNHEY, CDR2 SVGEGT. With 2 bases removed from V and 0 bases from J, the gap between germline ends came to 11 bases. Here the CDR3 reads CASSYRQAVSNQPQHF. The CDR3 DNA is TGTGCCAGCAGTTACAGACAGGCTGTTAGCAATCAGCCCCAGCATTTT.

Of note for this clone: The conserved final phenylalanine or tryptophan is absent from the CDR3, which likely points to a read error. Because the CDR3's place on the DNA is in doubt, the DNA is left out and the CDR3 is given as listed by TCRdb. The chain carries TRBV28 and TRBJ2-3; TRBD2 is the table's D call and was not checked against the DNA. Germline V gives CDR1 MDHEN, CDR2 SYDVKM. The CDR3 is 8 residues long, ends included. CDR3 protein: CARRRRSG.